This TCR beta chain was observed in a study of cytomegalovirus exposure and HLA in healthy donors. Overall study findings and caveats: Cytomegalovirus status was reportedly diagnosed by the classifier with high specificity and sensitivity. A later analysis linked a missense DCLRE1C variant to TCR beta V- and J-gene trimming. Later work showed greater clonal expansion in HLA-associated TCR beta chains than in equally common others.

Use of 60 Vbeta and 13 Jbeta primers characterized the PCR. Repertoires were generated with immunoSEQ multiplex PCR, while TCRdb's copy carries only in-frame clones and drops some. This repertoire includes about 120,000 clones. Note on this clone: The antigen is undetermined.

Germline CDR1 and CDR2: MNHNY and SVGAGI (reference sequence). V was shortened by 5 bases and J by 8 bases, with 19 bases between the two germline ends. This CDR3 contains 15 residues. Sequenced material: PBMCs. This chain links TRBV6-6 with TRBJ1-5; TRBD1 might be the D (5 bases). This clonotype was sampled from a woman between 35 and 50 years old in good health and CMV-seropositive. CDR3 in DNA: TGTGCCAGCAGTCTGGGGGGAGGGTCGGGTAAGCCCCAGCATTTT. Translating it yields CASSLGGGSGKPQHF.